Listed below are T cell receptor beta chains from one sample, sequenced in a study of blood T cells in healthy people across ages. Each CDR3 protein is one row after TCRdb ran MiXCR on the 5' RACE reads. Of 1.5 million to 2 million distinct CDR3 sequences listed, 28% are singletons. Sequencing used blood. These TCRs come from a woman in her 30s in good health. The CDR3 runs from the conserved cysteine through the conserved F or W. D genes are given only for firm matches. Rows may omit the clone size; those that give it use once, few, many or a size class.

size | J | V | D | CDR3 | DNA
few | TRBJ2-6 | TRBV12-3/TRBV12-4 | - | CASSSPDPSSGANVLTF | TGTGCCAGCAGTTCGCCAGACCCGAGCTCTGGGGCCAACGTCCTGACTTTC
- | TRBJ1-4 | TRBV7-9 | - | CASKFSGKLFF | TGTGCCAGCAAGTTCTCAGGGAAACTGTTTTTT
many | TRBJ2-1 | TRBV12-3/TRBV12-4 | - | CASSPGPGGEQFF | TGTGCCAGCAGTCCGGGACCCGGAGGTGAGCAGTTCTTC
many | TRBJ2-5 | TRBV20-1 | - | CSARVTDKETQYF | TGCAGTGCTAGAGTTACAGATAAAGAGACCCAGTACTTC
- | TRBJ1-1 | TRBV7-9 | - | CASGEMLVEAFF | TGTGCCAGCGGGGAGATGCTCGTTGAAGCTTTCTTT
many | TRBJ2-1 | TRBV5-6 | TRBD2 | CASSAGLAGVSNEQFF | TGTGCCAGCAGCGCCGGACTAGCGGGAGTATCCAATGAGCAGTTCTTC
- | TRBJ2-3 | TRBV4-2 | TRBD2 | CASSQDKLAGGSDTQYF | TGTGCCAGCAGCCAAGACAAACTAGCGGGGGGATCAGATACGCAGTATTTT
- | TRBJ2-7 | TRBV10-3 | - | CAISEVSGFNEQYF | TGTGCCATCAGTGAGGTTTCAGGTTTTAACGAGCAGTACTTC
- | TRBJ2-5 | TRBV20-1 | TRBD2 | CSARDGLAGGRQETQYF | TGCAGTGCTAGAGACGGACTAGCGGGGGGGCGACAAGAGACCCAGTACTTC
- | TRBJ2-3 | TRBV18 | - | CASSLIDADTQYF | TGTGCCAGCTCACTAATCGACGCAGATACGCAGTATTTT
many | TRBJ2-4 | TRBV12-3/TRBV12-4 | - | CASSAGQALAKNIQYF | TGTGCCAGCAGTGCTGGACAAGCACTAGCCAAAAACATTCAGTACTTC
- | TRBJ1-1 | TRBV29-1 | - | CSVSGVRANTEAFF | TGCAGCGTTAGTGGGGTCAGGGCGAACACTGAAGCTTTCTTT
few | TRBJ2-5 | TRBV13 | - | CASSEAGGKETQYF | TGTGCCAGCAGCGAGGCAGGAGGGAAGGAGACCCAGTACTTC
- | TRBJ2-1 | TRBV15 | TRBD1 | CVTAGTGDGNEQFF | TGTGTCACAGCGGGGACAGGGGATGGCAATGAGCAGTTCTTC
- | TRBJ2-3 | TRBV7-6 | - | CASSYNPGLSGDTQYF | TGTGCCAGCAGCTACAACCCAGGACTAAGTGGAGATACGCAGTATTTT
- | TRBJ2-3 | TRBV7-9 | TRBD2 | CASSLGTSGSWTDTQYF | TGTGCCAGCAGCTTAGGGACTAGCGGGAGCTGGACAGATACGCAGTATTTT
- | TRBJ1-5 | TRBV6-6 | TRBD1 | CASTTGANQPQHF | TGTGCCAGCACTACAGGGGCTAATCAGCCCCAGCATTTT
- | TRBJ2-1 | TRBV11-2 | TRBD2 | CASSSATSGGFNEQFF | TGTGCCAGCAGCTCCGCTACTAGCGGGGGGTTCAATGAGCAGTTCTTC
few | TRBJ1-4 | TRBV7-2 | - | CASSFGLLNEKLFF | TGTGCCAGCAGTTTCGGACTCCTAAATGAAAAACTGTTTTTT
- | TRBJ2-1 | TRBV5-1 | - | CASSFEGGLSNEQFF | TGCGCCAGCAGCTTCGAGGGGGGGCTCAGCAATGAGCAGTTCTTC
once | TRBJ1-3 | TRBV28 | - | CGKNGDSGNTIYF | TGTGGCAAAAACGGGGACTCTGGAAACACCATATATTTT
- | TRBJ1-2 | TRBV7-9 | - | CASSLLGGGGGYGYTF | TGTGCCAGCAGCCTCCTCGGAGGCGGGGGAGGCTATGGCTACACCTTC
- | TRBJ2-1 | TRBV30 | TRBD2 | CAWTSGRNYNEQFF | TGTGCCTGGACTAGCGGGAGGAACTACAATGAGCAGTTCTTC
few | TRBJ1-2 | TRBV9 | TRBD1 | CASSLTGITGYGYTF | TGTGCCAGCAGTCTGACAGGGATCACTGGCTATGGCTACACCTTC
- | TRBJ2-3 | TRBV20-1 | TRBD2 | CSANLLAGDTDTQYF | TGCAGTGCGAACCTTCTAGCGGGGGACACAGATACGCAGTATTTT
few | TRBJ2-5 | TRBV11-1 | TRBD2 | CASSLSGWRGKLRSETQYF | TGTGCCAGCAGCTTAAGCGGGTGGCGGGGGAAGCTTAGGTCGGAGACCCAGTACTTC
few | TRBJ1-1 | TRBV20-1 | TRBD1 | CSATGTGFEAFF | TGCAGTGCTACCGGGACAGGGTTTGAAGCTTTCTTT
- | TRBJ2-1 | TRBV12-3/TRBV12-4 | - | CASSDPGGGMMGIEQFF | TGTGCCAGCAGCGACCCAGGGGGAGGGATGATGGGAATTGAGCAGTTCTTC
few | TRBJ2-1 | TRBV9 | - | CASKGQPGNEQFF | TGTGCCAGCAAGGGCCAGCCAGGGAATGAGCAGTTCTTC
- | TRBJ1-2 | TRBV15 | - | CATSRKGAWGYTF | TGTGCCACCAGCAGGAAAGGGGCCTGGGGCTACACCTTC
- | TRBJ2-3 | TRBV6-1 | TRBD2 | CASKAVAGPGTDTQYF | TGTGCCAGCAAAGCTGTAGCGGGGCCCGGCACAGATACGCAGTATTTT
many | TRBJ2-3 | TRBV7-2 | - | CASSSPRDTQYF | TGTGCCAGCAGTTCCCCGAGGGATACGCAGTATTTT
once | TRBJ1-2 | TRBV2 | - | CASSGPLDGYTF | TGTGCCAGCAGTGGGCCCCTTGATGGCTACACCTTC
few | TRBJ1-2 | TRBV20-1 | TRBD1 | CSARTRQGRDYGYTF | TGCAGTGCTAGGACCCGACAGGGAAGAGACTATGGCTACACCTTC
few | TRBJ2-1 | TRBV5-1 | - | CASSLANPSGNEQFF | TGCGCCAGCAGCTTGGCCAATCCTAGTGGGAATGAGCAGTTCTTC
few | TRBJ1-4 | TRBV12-3/TRBV12-4 | - | CASSSSDVREKLFF | TGTGCCAGCAGTTCGTCAGACGTGCGGGAAAAACTGTTTTTT
many | TRBJ2-7 | TRBV6-2/TRBV6-3 | - | CASSSLDPRGAYEQYF | TGTGCCAGCAGTTCCCTCGACCCCAGGGGGGCCTACGAGCAGTACTTC
few | TRBJ1-4 | TRBV4-1 | TRBD1 | CASSQGLGQQNEKLFF | TGCGCCAGCAGCCAAGGATTGGGACAGCAAAATGAAAAACTGTTTTTT
- | TRBJ1-1 | TRBV30 | - | CAWSRVGNTEAFF | TGTGCCTGGAGTAGGGTGGGGAACACTGAAGCTTTCTTT
many | TRBJ2-1 | TRBV4-3 | TRBD2 | CASSQAGVGNEQFF | TGCGCCAGCAGCCAGGCGGGAGTCGGAAATGAGCAGTTCTTC
few | TRBJ1-2 | TRBV12-5 | - | CASGIQEMMNYGYTF | TGTGCTAGTGGGATACAGGAAATGATGAACTATGGCTACACCTTC
- | TRBJ2-7 | TRBV12-5 | - | CASGTIPGEGTYEQYF | TGTGCTAGTGGCACCATACCAGGGGAGGGAACCTACGAGCAGTACTTC
few | TRBJ2-3 | TRBV27 | - | CASSPLNPWNTDTQYF | TGTGCCAGCAGCCCCCTTAACCCTTGGAACACAGATACGCAGTATTTT
few | TRBJ2-2 | TRBV5-6 | - | CASSSGAGGTGELFF | TGTGCCAGCAGCTCGGGAGCTGGTGGCACCGGGGAGCTGTTTTTT
- | TRBJ2-1 | TRBV12-3/TRBV12-4 | TRBD1 | CASRRGQGRDEQFF | TGTGCCAGCAGAAGGGGACAGGGGCGGGATGAGCAGTTCTTC
many | TRBJ2-4 | TRBV4-1 | - | CASSQGQAVIQYF | TGCGCCAGCAGCCAAGGGCAGGCAGTCATTCAGTACTTC
many | TRBJ1-2 | TRBV29-1 | TRBD1 | CSVPRQGENYGYTF | TGCAGCGTACCCCGACAGGGAGAGAACTATGGCTACACCTTC
many | TRBJ2-7 | TRBV20-1 | - | CSGRGTSSYEQYF | TGCAGCGGGCGGGGCACGAGCTCCTACGAGCAGTACTTC
- | TRBJ1-2 | TRBV4-2 | - | CASSQEGIRGYTF | TGTGCCAGCAGCCAAGAGGGTATAAGGGGCTACACCTTC
- | TRBJ1-1 | TRBV12-3/TRBV12-4 | - | CASSLPPGHLNTEAFF | TGTGCCAGCAGTTTACCGCCGGGACATCTAAACACTGAAGCTTTCTTT
few | TRBJ1-2 | TRBV5-6 | TRBD1 | CASSSNRGRGYGYTF | TGTGCCAGCAGTTCGAACAGGGGGCGCGGTTATGGCTACACCTTC
- | TRBJ2-3 | TRBV27 | TRBD2 | CASSLFATGTSAEDTQYF | TGTGCCAGCAGTTTATTCGCGACCGGGACTAGCGCGGAAGATACGCAGTATTTT
- | TRBJ2-1 | TRBV10-3 | - | CAARGDNLYNEQFF | TGTGCCGCGAGGGGAGATAACCTATACAATGAGCAGTTCTTC
few | TRBJ1-2 | TRBV20-1 | - | CSARIYGQLYGYTF | TGCAGTGCTAGAATTTATGGACAGCTCTATGGCTACACCTTC